This T cell receptor (beta chain) was recovered during a study of OX40 agonist ivuxolimab in advanced cancers. Turning to the study itself: Aged about 20 to 80 with a mean of approximately 57 years, they were about 78% male.

Using immunoSEQ multiplex PCR, the repertoire was profiled, and TCRdb retains in-frame clones only, with some absent. The data hold about 77,000 clones, with about nine tenths observed a single time. Blood got drawn at baseline, again on cycle 4 day 1, and then on cycle 7 day 1. From germline, CDR1 is SGHDN and CDR2 FVKESK. This CDR3 region has 16 residues. Germline trimming cut 0 bases from V and 5 bases from J; bases unmatched to any gene: 4. Sequences were derived from CD4+ or CD8+ T cells sorted from blood, sampled in a trial of the OX40 agonist ivuxolimab. The chain couples TRBV14 to TRBJ2-6, with TRBD1 matching over 7 bases. This receptor was taken from an adult with an advanced solid tumor such as melanoma, head and neck, liver or kidney cancer. The CDR3 spells CASSQELQGRANVLTF. The CDR3 coding sequence is TGTGCCAGCAGCCAAGAATTACAGGGGAGGGCCAACGTCCTGACTTTC.